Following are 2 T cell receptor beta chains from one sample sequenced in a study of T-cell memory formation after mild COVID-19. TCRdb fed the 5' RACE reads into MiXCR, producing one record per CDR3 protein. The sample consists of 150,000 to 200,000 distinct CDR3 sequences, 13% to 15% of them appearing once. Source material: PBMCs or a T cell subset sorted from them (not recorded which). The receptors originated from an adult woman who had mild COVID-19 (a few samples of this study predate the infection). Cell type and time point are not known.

The CDR3: CASSRLDGGNQPQHF. The CDR3 nucleotides read TGTGCCAGCAGCCGCCTCGACGGGGGCAATCAGCCCCAGCATTTT. This rearrangement joins TRBV7-2 to TRBJ1-5, with unresolved D. The CDR3 covers 15 residues. Trimming removed 5 bases at V and 2 bases at J, with 13 bases between. Germline CDR1 reads SGHTA; CDR2 reads FQGNSA.

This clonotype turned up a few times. The CDR3 nucleotides read TGTGCCAGCTCACCACTTGGGACTAGCGGGAGCCAAGAGACCCAGTACTTC. Amino acids: CASSPLGTSGSQETQYF. J is TRBJ2-5 and V is TRBV18, with TRBD2 matching over 14 bases. The CDR3 extends over 17 amino acids. Germline loops: CDR1 KGHSH, CDR2 LQKENI. After removal of 1 base from V and 1 base from J, the junction contained 2 bases not matched to a gene.